This TCR beta chain was recovered during a study of blood T cell repertoires in COVID-19. This clone was counted once. CDR3 length: 13 residues. From germline, CDR1 is SGHDN and CDR2 FVKESK. Trimming stripped 4 bases from V and 4 bases from J, with 10 bases between. Across 24 US areas, participants ranged in age from roughly 18 to 95 years. Cohorts were assigned according to the clinical history that participants reported. The assay was immunoSEQ multiplex PCR, and TCRdb's table has in-frame clones only and misses some. The sample contains some 220,000 clones, 86% of which appear only once. The V gene is TRBV14, the J gene TRBJ1-1; D remains unclear. Sample: PBMCs or T cells enriched from blood (not recorded which). The receptor was derived from a woman aged 40-49 years with acute COVID-19. The CDR3 reads CASSPLFLTEAFF. The CDR3 DNA reads TGTGCCAGCAGCCCACTGTTCCTCACTGAAGCTTTCTTT.